This T cell receptor beta chain was observed in a study of long-term antiretroviral therapy in people with HIV. Study context: The earliest samples came from an era when ART typically awaited falling CD4 counts. Overall study results and limits: From about 2003 to 2018, blood was obtained, possibly while participants received older ART regimens. An increase in diversity followed ART, yet levels stayed below transplant donor controls.

To note about this clone: The antigen is undetermined.

immunoSEQ v3.0 was run at survey level. Clones were read by immunoSEQ multiplex PCR, and TCRdb kept only the in-frame ones, dropping some. Of 20,000 to 25,000 clones listed, approximately 87% are singletons. This receptor was taken from a woman aged 50 to 60 with HIV. This material consisted of unsorted PBMCs, taken just under 2.7 years after starting antiretroviral therapy.

CDR3 nucleotide sequence: TGTGCCAGCAGCTTAGGCGGGGCGGGACCCACAGATACGCAGTATTTT. Its protein is CASSLGGAGPTDTQYF. The J gene is TRBJ2-3, the V gene TRBV7-9; D is perhaps TRBD2 (6 bases). The V gene's germline CDR1 is SEHNR and CDR2 FQNEAQ (reference sequence). The CDR3 is 16 amino acids. V was trimmed by 1 base and J by 2 bases, leaving 13 bases between them.